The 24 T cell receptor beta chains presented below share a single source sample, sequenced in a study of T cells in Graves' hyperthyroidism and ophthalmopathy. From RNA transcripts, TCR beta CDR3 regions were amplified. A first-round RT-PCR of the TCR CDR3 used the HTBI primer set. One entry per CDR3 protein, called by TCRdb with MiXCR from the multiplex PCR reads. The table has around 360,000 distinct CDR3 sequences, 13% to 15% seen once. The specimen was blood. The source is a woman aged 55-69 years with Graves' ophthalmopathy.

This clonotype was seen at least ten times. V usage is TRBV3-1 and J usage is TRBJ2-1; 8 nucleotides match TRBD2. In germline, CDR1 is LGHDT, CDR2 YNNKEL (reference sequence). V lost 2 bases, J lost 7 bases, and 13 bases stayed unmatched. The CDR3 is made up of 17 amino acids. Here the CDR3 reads CASSQNSPGTSVNEQFF. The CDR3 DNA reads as TGTGCCAGCAGCCAAAACTCTCCCGGGACTAGTGTAAATGAGCAGTTCTTC.

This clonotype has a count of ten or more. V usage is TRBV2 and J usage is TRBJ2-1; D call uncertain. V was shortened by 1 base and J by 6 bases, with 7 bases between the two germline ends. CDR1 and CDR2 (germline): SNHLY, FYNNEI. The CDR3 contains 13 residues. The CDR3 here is CASSEDQVNEQFF. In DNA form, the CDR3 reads TGTGCCAGCAGTGAAGACCAGGTCAATGAGCAGTTCTTC.

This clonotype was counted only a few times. The CDR3 loop reads CASRSQASNTGELFF. The CDR3 nucleotides are TGTGCCAGTAGGAGCCAGGCTTCGAACACCGGGGAGCTGTTTTTT. This chain connects TRBV9 to TRBJ2-2; D remains unclear. The V and J ends lost 8 bases and 0 bases respectively, with 14 bases between them. Germline CDR1 is SGDLS and CDR2 is YYNGEE. The CDR3 runs to 15 residues.

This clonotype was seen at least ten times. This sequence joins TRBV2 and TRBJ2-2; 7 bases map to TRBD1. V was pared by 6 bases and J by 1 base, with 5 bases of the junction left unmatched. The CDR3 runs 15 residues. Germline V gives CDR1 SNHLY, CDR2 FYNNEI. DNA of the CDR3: TGTGCCAGCAGCGAGACAGGGCTGAACACCGGGGAGCTGTTTTTT. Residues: CASSETGLNTGELFF.

CDR3 DNA sequence: TGTGCCAGCAGGGACCGGACTAGCGGGAGGAGCGAGCCCACAGATACGCAGTATTTT. Translating it yields CASRDRTSGRSEPTDTQYF. The rearrangement links TRBV7-2 to TRBJ2-3, with 14 bases that match TRBD2. The CDR3 consists of 19 residues. V shed 6 bases and J 2 bases; nucleotides not matched to a gene: 13. The germline V gene has CDR1 SGHTA and CDR2 FQGNSA.

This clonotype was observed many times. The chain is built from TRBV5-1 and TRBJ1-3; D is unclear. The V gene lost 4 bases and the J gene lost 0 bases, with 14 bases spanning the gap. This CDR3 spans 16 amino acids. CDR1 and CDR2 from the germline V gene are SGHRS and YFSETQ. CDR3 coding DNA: TGCGCCAGCAGCCCACGTGCCGCGAACTCTGGAAACACCATATATTTT. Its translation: CASSPRAANSGNTIYF.

The CDR3 DNA sequence: TGCAGTGCCCGCGGCAGGGTCGGTAGGGACATTCAGTACTTC. Residues: CSARGRVGRDIQYF. The rearrangement links TRBV20-1 to TRBJ2-4; a possible D gene is TRBD1 (5 bases). Per the germline V gene, CDR1 is DFQATT and CDR2 is SNEGSKA (reference sequence). There are 14 residues in the CDR3. V was pared by 6 bases and J by 8 bases, with 20 bases between.

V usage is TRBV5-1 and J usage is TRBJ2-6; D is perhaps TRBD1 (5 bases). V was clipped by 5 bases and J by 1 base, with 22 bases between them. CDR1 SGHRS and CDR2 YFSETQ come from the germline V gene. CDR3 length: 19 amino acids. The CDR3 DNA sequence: TGCGCCAGCAGTCCCATCAGGGATGACAGCCTATCTGGGGCCAACGTCCTGACTTTC. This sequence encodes CASSPIRDDSLSGANVLTF. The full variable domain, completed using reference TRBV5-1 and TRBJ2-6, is KAGVTQTPRYLIKTRGQQVTLSCSPISGHRSVSWYQQTPGQGLQFLFEYFSETQRNKGNFPGRFSGRQFSNSRSEMNVSTLELGDSALYLCASSPIRDDSLSGANVLTFGAGSRLTVL.

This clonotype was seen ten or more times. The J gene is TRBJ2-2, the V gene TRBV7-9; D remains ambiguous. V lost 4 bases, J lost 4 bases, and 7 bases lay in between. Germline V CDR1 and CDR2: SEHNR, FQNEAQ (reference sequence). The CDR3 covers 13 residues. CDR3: CASSSDGTGELFF. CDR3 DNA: TGTGCCAGCAGCTCGGACGGCACCGGGGAGCTGTTTTTT.

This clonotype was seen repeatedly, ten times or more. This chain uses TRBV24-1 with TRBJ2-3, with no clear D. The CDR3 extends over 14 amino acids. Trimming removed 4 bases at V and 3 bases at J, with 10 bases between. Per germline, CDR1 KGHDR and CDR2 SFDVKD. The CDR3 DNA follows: TGTGCCACCAGTGAGGTGGGCAGGACAGATACGCAGTATTTT. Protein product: CATSEVGRTDTQYF.

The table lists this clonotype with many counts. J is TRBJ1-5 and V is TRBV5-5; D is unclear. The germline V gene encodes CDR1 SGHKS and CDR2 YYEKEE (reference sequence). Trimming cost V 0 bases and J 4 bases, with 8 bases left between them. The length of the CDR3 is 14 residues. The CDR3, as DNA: TGTGCCAGCAGCTTGGAACAGCAAAATCAGCCCCAGCATTTT. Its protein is CASSLEQQNQPQHF.

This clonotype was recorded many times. CDR3 residues: CASSRDDYNEQFF. The CDR3 coding sequence is TGTGCCAGCAGCCGCGATGATTACAATGAGCAGTTCTTC. The rearrangement links TRBV11-2 to TRBJ2-1, with D uncertain. The CDR3 length is 13 residues. V was clipped by 5 bases and J by 4 bases, with 9 bases between them. Germline V gene lookup returns CDR1 SGHAT and CDR2 FQNNGV.

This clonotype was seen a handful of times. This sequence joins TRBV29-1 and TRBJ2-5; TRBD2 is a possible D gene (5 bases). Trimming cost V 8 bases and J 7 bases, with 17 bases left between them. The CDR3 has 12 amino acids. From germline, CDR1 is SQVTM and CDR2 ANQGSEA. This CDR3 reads CSLIEGPGTQYF. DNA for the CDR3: TGCAGCCTTATCGAGGGTCCGGGGACCCAGTACTTC.

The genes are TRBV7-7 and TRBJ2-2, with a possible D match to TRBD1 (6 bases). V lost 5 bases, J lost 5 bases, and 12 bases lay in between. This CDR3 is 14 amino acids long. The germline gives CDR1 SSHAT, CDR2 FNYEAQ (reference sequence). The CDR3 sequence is CASSPQQGTGELFF. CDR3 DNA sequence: TGTGCCAGCAGCCCGCAACAGGGAACCGGGGAGCTGTTTTTT.

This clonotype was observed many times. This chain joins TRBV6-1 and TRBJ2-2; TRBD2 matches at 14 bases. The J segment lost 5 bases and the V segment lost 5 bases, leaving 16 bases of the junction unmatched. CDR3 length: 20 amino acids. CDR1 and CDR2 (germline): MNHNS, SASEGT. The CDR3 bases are TGTGCCAGCAGTTTAACGGGACCGGGACTAGCGGGAGAGGTTACCGGGGAGCTGTTTTTT. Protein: CASSLTGPGLAGEVTGELFF.

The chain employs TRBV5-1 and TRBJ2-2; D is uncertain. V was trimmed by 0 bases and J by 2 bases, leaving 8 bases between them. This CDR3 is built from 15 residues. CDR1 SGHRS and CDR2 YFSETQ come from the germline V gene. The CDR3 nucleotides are TGCGCCAGCAGCTTGGCTCGAATTAACACCGGGGAGCTGTTTTTT. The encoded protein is CASSLARINTGELFF.

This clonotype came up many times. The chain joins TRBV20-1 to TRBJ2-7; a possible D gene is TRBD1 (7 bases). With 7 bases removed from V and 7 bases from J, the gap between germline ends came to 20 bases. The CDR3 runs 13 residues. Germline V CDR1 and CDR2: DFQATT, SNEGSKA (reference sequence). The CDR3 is CSGGPGGTREQYF. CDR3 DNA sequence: TGCAGTGGGGGACCAGGGGGGACACGGGAGCAGTACTTC.

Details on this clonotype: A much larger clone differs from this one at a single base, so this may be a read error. CDR3 region: CASSGSGTGDIQYF. DNA for the CDR3: TGTGCCAGCAGTGGTAGCGGGACTGGAGACATTCAGTACTTC. The chain combines TRBV6-2 or TRBV6-3 with TRBJ2-4; 8 bases map to TRBD2. Germline CDR1 reads MNHEY; CDR2 reads SVGEGT. V lost 5 bases and J lost 8; bases outside the gene matches: 8. The CDR3 is 14 amino acids.

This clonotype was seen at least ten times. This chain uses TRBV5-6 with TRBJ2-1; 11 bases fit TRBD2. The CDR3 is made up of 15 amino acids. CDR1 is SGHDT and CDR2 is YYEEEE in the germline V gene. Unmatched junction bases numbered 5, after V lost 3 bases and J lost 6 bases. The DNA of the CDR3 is TGTGCCAGCAGCTCACTAGCGGGAGTTGGCAATGAGCAGTTCTTC. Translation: CASSSLAGVGNEQFF.

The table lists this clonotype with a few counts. CDR3 DNA sequence: TGTGCCACCAGTGATTCGAGCAGGGGGAGAAACATTCAGTACTTC. This gives the protein CATSDSSRGRNIQYF. V gene TRBV24-1 combines with J gene TRBJ2-4, with 7 bases fitting TRBD1. This CDR3 has 15 amino acids. V lost 2 bases, J lost 6 bases, and 6 bases stayed unmatched. Germline assignment: CDR1 KGHDR and CDR2 SFDVKD.

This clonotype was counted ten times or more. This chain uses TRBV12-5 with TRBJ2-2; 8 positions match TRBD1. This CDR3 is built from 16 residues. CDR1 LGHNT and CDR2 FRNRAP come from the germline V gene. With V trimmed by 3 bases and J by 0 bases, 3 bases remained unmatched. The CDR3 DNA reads TGTGCTAGTGGTTTCAGGGGGCGCACGAACACCGGGGAGCTGTTTTTT. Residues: CASGFRGRTNTGELFF.

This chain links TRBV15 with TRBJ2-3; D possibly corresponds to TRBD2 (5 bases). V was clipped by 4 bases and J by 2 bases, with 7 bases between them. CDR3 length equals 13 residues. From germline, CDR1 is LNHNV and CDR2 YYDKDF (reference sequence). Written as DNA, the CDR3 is TGTGCCACCAGCACCGGGATCACAGATACGCAGTATTTT. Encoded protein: CATSTGITDTQYF.

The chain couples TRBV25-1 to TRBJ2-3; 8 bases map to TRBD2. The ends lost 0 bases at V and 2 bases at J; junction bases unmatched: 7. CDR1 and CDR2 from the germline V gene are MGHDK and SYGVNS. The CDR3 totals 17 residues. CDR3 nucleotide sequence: TGTGCCAGCAGTGAATATCGCGCGGGAGGAGCCACAGATACGCAGTATTTT. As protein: CASSEYRAGGATDTQYF.

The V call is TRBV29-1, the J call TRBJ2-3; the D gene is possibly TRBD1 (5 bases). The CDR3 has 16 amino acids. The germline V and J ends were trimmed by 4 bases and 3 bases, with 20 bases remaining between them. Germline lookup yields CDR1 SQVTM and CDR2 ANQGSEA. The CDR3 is CSVVVAAEGATDTQYF. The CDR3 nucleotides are TGCAGCGTTGTGGTGGCCGCGGAAGGGGCAACAGATACGCAGTATTTT.